The subject of this entry is one T cell receptor (beta chain). Trimming removed 2 bases from V and 4 bases from J, with 10 bases in between. Germline lookup yields CDR1 SGHTS and CDR2 YDEGEE. This CDR3 is 14 amino acids long. This sample is drawn from a study of blood T cells in healthy people across ages. Combining a sample-barcoded 5' primer with a J-beta primer mix, a second PCR ran for 7 to 11 cycles. TCRdb re-derived calls from the 5' RACE reads in MiXCR, one entry per CDR3 protein. There are some 710,000 distinct CDR3 sequences in the sample; about a fifth occur only once, and around a fifth lies in the top ten. Researchers report isolating at least 6 million PBMCs per sample.

The material sequenced was blood. This clonotype was obtained from a man aged 65 to 85 in good health. This chain links TRBV5-8 with TRBJ1-5, with D tentatively TRBD1 (6 bases). The CDR3 region is CASSFQGRNQPQHF. Written as DNA, the CDR3 is TGTGCCAGCAGCTTCCAGGGGAGGAATCAGCCCCAGCATTTT.